This record concerns one TCR beta chain sequence. Its antigen is as yet unknown. Donors gave about 9.3 milliliters of peripheral blood apiece. Per-sample yields of isolated PBMCs were at least 6 million. The data are from a study of blood T cells in healthy people across ages. Broader study findings: Unknown donor CMV status possibly confounded expanded clonotype changes.

Germline CDR1 DFQATT, CDR2 SNEGSKA (reference sequence). The CDR3 has 17 residues. V was shortened by 0 bases and J by 4 bases, with 19 bases between the two germline ends. A second roughly 6 to 11 cycle PCR used barcoded and J-beta primers. TCRdb re-called the 5' RACE reads through MiXCR, storing one row per CDR3 protein. This table holds 850,000 to 1,000,000 distinct CDR3 sequences, around 54% found once. Sequenced input: blood. The TCR originated in a woman aged 55-75 years in good health. The J gene is TRBJ2-1, the V gene TRBV20-1, with no clear D. CDR3 in amino acids: CSARDFASTNPYNEQFF. The DNA for the CDR3 is TGCAGTGCTAGAGATTTCGCGAGCACCAACCCTTACAATGAGCAGTTCTTC.